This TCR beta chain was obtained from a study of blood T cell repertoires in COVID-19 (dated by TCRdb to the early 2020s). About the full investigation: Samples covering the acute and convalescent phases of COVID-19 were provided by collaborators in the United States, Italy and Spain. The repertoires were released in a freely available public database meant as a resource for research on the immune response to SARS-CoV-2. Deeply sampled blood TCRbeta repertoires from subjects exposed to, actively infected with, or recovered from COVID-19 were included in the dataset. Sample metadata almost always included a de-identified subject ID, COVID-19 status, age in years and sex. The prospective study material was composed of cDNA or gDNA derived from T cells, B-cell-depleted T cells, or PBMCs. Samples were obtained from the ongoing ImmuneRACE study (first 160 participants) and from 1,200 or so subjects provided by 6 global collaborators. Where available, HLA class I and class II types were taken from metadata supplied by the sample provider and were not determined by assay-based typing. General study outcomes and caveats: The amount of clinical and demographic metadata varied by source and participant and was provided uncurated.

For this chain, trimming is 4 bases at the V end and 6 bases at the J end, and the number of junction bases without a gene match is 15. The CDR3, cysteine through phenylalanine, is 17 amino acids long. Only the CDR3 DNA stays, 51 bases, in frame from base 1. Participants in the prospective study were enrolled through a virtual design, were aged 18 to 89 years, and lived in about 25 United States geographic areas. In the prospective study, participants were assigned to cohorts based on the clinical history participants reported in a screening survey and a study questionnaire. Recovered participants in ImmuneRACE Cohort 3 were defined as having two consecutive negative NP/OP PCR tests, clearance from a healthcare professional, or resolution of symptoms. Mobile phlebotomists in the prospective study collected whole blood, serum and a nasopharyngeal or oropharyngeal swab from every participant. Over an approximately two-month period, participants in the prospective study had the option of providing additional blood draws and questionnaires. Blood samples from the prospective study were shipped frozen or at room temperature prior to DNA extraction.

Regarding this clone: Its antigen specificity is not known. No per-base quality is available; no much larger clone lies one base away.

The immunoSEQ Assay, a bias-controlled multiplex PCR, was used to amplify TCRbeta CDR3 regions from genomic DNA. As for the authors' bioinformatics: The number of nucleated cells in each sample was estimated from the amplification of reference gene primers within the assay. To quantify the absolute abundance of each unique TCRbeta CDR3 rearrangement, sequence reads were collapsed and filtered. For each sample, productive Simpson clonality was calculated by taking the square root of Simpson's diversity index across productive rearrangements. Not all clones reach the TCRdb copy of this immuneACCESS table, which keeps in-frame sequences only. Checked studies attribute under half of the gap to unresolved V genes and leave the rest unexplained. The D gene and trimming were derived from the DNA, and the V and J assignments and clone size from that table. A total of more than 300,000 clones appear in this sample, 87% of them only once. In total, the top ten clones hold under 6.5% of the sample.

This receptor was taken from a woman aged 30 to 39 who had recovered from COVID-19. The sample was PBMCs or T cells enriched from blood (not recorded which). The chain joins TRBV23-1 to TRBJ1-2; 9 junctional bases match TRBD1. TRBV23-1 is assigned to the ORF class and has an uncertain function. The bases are TGCGCCAGCAGTCTCCCGGGGGGGGACAGGGTTCCTCATGGCTACACCTTC. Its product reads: CASSLPGGDRVPHGYTF.